These 24 T cell receptor beta chains originate from one sample sequenced in a study of cytomegalovirus exposure and HLA in healthy donors. Primers for the PCR totalled 60 Vbeta and 13 Jbeta. Sequencing used immunoSEQ multiplex PCR; TCRdb keeps in-frame clones, though not all of them. The sample shows about 160,000 clones, more than 75% of them seen only once. Sequences were obtained from PBMCs. The origin of the receptors is a male donor in good health and CMV-seronegative.

The genes are TRBV19 and TRBJ1-1; D possibly corresponds to TRBD1 (6 bases). V was trimmed by 6 bases and J by 10 bases, leaving 15 bases between them. Germline V CDR1 and CDR2: LNHDA, SQIVND (reference sequence). CDR3 length: 12 amino acids. CDR3 sequence (DNA): TGTGCCAGTAGCGGCAGGGGCCTGGGAGCTTTCTTT. Its protein is CASSGRGLGAFF.

The chain links TRBV15 to TRBJ2-6; weak D call: TRBD1 (5 bases). The germline V gene encodes CDR1 LNHNV and CDR2 YYDKDF (reference sequence). The CDR3 is made up of 17 amino acids. Deletions cut 2 bases from V and 0 bases from J, with 11 bases between. CDR3: CATSRPPQGSGANVLTF. The CDR3 DNA is TGTGCCACCAGCAGACCCCCTCAGGGCTCTGGGGCCAACGTCCTGACTTTC.

The gene calls are TRBV28 and TRBJ1-6; perhaps TRBD1 as D (6 bases). The germline V gene has CDR1 MDHEN and CDR2 SYDVKM. CDR3 length: 11 amino acids. Trimming removed 6 bases at V and 15 bases at J, with 12 bases between. CDR3 sequence: CASSQGQGLHF. The CDR3, as DNA: TGTGCCAGCAGCCAGGGGCAAGGCCTCCACTTT.

The chain joins TRBV7-6 to TRBJ1-6; 7 positions match TRBD1. Germline V CDR1 and CDR2: SGHVS, FNYEAQ. This CDR3 comprises 16 residues. V dropped 3 bases and J dropped 10; count of bases not matched to a gene: 12. CDR3 protein: CASSFLTLTGTSPLHF. The CDR3, as DNA: TGTGCCAGCAGCTTCCTGACCCTGACAGGGACCTCACCCCTCCACTTT. Using reference TRBV7-6 and TRBJ1-6 for the parts outside the CDR3, the full variable domain is GAGVSQSPRYKVTKRGQDVALRCDPISGHVSLYWYRQALGQGPEFLTYFNYEAQQDKSGLPNDRFSAERPEGSISTLTIQRTEQRDSAMYRCASSFLTLTGTSPLHFGNGTRLTVT.

The rearrangement joins TRBV27 to TRBJ2-1; 10 nucleotides line up with TRBD2. Germline CDR1 and CDR2: MNHEY and SMNVEV (reference sequence). With V trimmed by 7 bases and J by 1 base, 4 bases remained unmatched. The CDR3 extends over 15 amino acids. The CDR3 loop reads CASTLLAGSYNEQFF. In DNA form, the CDR3 reads TGTGCCAGCACCCTACTAGCGGGATCCTACAATGAGCAGTTCTTC.

The chain is built from TRBV5-1 and TRBJ2-2, with TRBD1 as a possible D gene (6 bases). Germline V gene sequence: CDR1 SGHRS, CDR2 YFSETQ. CDR3 size: 15 residues. Trimming took 6 bases from V and 5 from J, leaving 17 bases between them. The CDR3 reads CASNLLTGLTGELFF. CDR3 coding DNA: TGCGCCAGCAATCTGTTGACAGGTCTAACCGGGGAGCTGTTTTTT.

This rearrangement joins TRBV29-1 to TRBJ2-1, with D perhaps matching TRBD2 (5 bases). CDR3 length equals 11 residues. The germline V gene has CDR1 SQVTM and CDR2 ANQGSEA. V was clipped by 7 bases and J by 6 bases, with 10 bases between them. The CDR3 here is CSGGSGNEQFF. The CDR3 nucleotides read TGCAGCGGAGGGAGTGGCAATGAGCAGTTCTTC.

The chain links TRBV13 to TRBJ2-3, with TRBD2 matching over 7 bases. This CDR3 region has 14 residues. The germline gives CDR1 PRHDT, CDR2 FYEKMQ (reference sequence). V was clipped by 5 bases and J by 2 bases; unmatched bases: 4. The CDR3 loop reads CASSLGLTTDTQYF. The DNA for the CDR3 is TGTGCCAGCAGCCTGGGACTAACCACAGATACGCAGTATTTT.

The gene calls are TRBV6-5 and TRBJ2-1, with D uncertain. Per the germline V gene, CDR1 is MNHEY and CDR2 is SVGAGI. Trimming cost V 4 bases and J 8 bases, with 15 bases left between them. The CDR3 is 14 amino acids. The DNA for the CDR3 is TGTGCCAGCAGTTCCCTTTCCCCCTCGGATGAGCAGTTCTTC. It specifies CASSSLSPSDEQFF.

V usage is TRBV11-2 and J usage is TRBJ2-1; 13 positions agree with TRBD2. Per the germline V gene, CDR1 is SGHAT and CDR2 is FQNNGV. This CDR3 spans 18 amino acids. Germline trimming cut 1 base from V and 4 bases from J; bases unmatched to any gene: 7. The CDR3 reads CASSLVVRLAGGYNEQFF. The CDR3 bases are TGTGCCAGCAGCTTAGTCGTGAGACTAGCGGGAGGTTACAATGAGCAGTTCTTC.

This clone showed up just a few times. The chain recombines TRBV6-5 with TRBJ1-2, with 12 bases aligning to TRBD1. Germline CDR1 MNHEY, CDR2 SVGAGI. This CDR3 spans 14 amino acids. V lost 7 bases and J lost 7; bases outside the gene matches: 7. CDR3 sequence: CASNPGQGARGYTF. In nucleotides, the CDR3 is TGTGCCAGCAATCCGGGACAGGGGGCGCGTGGCTACACCTTC.

The J gene is TRBJ2-5, the V gene TRBV21-1; the D segment call TRBD2 is taken from the table without a DNA check. TRBV21-1 has pseudogene status. CDR3 length equals 14 residues. Written as DNA, the CDR3 is TGTGCCACCCTCGGAGGGGCCGATGAAGAGACCCAGTACTTC. Translation: CATLGGADEETQYF.

This chain links TRBV7-2 with TRBJ2-2, with TRBD1 matching over 9 bases. The ends lost 5 bases at V and 2 bases at J; junction bases unmatched: 3. The CDR3 consists of 15 residues. CDR1 SGHTA and CDR2 FQGNSA come from the germline V gene. The CDR3 is CASSPGQGNTGELFF. CDR3 DNA: TGTGCCAGCAGCCCGGGACAGGGAAACACCGGGGAGCTGTTTTTT.

The rearrangement uses TRBV2 and TRBJ2-6; weak D call: TRBD1 (5 bases). CDR1 and CDR2 (germline): SNHLY, FYNNEI. Trimming left V 3 bases short and J 1 base short, with 7 bases between. The CDR3 consists of 15 residues. CDR3 sequence: CASSESGSGANVLTF. As DNA, the CDR3 is TGTGCCAGCAGTGAGTCAGGGTCTGGGGCCAACGTCCTGACTTTC.

V and J are TRBV10-3 and TRBJ2-7; 7 bases agree with TRBD1. This CDR3 has 13 residues. V lost 6 bases and J lost 6; bases outside the gene matches: 8. Germline loops: CDR1 ENHRY, CDR2 SYGVKD. The chain's CDR3 is CAIRQGLRSEQYF. The CDR3 region has the DNA TGTGCCATCAGACAGGGGTTAAGGAGCGAGCAGTACTTC.

For the CDR3, the DNA is TGTGCCAGCAGTTACCCCCCAGAGCGGGGGACCGGGGAGCTGTTTTTT. Protein: CASSYPPERGTGELFF. This chain uses TRBV6-6 with TRBJ2-2; 8 bases align to TRBD2. Germline CDR1 MNHNY, CDR2 SVGAGI (reference sequence). The ends lost 2 bases at V and 5 bases at J; junction bases unmatched: 7. The CDR3 is 16 residues long.

The chain couples TRBV28 to TRBJ1-4; D remains ambiguous. The germline V and J ends were trimmed by 7 bases and 6 bases, with 12 bases remaining between them. Germline V gene lookup returns CDR1 MDHEN and CDR2 SYDVKM. This CDR3 has 13 residues. Here the CDR3 DNA reads TGTGCCAGCATAGGGAGGTCGCATGAAAAACTGTTTTTT. Protein: CASIGRSHEKLFF.

V gene TRBV7-9 combines with J gene TRBJ2-5; the D gene is possibly TRBD1 (6 bases). This CDR3 has 14 amino acids. Germline values: CDR1 SEHNR, CDR2 FQNEAQ (reference sequence). Trimming took off 4 bases at V and 6 bases at J, with 15 bases between the two ends. The DNA of the CDR3 is TGTGCCAGCAGCTGGGGTACAGGGCGGAAGACCCAGTACTTC. Translated: CASSWGTGRKTQYF.

The rearrangement uses TRBV6-5 and TRBJ2-3, with TRBD2 as a possible D gene (6 bases). V was clipped by 2 bases and J by 4 bases, with 13 bases between them. Germline lookup yields CDR1 MNHEY and CDR2 SVGAGI. The CDR3 is 15 residues long. CDR3 DNA sequence: TGTGCCAGCAGTTACCGGAGGGCCGGGGCAGATACGCAGTATTTT. Translated, it gives CASSYRRAGADTQYF.

The J gene is TRBJ2-7, the V gene TRBV30; no reliable D call. CDR3 size: 12 residues. Germline V gene lookup returns CDR1 GTSNPN and CDR2 SVGIG (reference sequence). Trimming removed 1 base at V and 3 bases at J, with 7 bases between. The CDR3 sequence is CAWSDNDYEQYF. The CDR3 DNA reads TGTGCCTGGAGTGACAACGACTACGAGCAGTACTTC.

The chain links TRBV7-9 to TRBJ2-7; D might be TRBD1 (6 bases). CDR3 length: 14 amino acids. CDR1 and CDR2 from the germline V gene are SEHNR and FQNEAQ (reference sequence). The CDR3 sequence is CASSPQSTDRILEV. The CDR3 DNA reads as TGTGCCAGCAGCCCCCAGAGTACCGACAGGATTCTGGAAGTC.

This chain connects TRBV27 to TRBJ1-1, with D possibly matching TRBD1 (6 bases). V was clipped by 10 bases and J by 1 base, with 16 bases between them. Per germline, CDR1 MNHEY and CDR2 SMNVEV (reference sequence). This CDR3 is 14 amino acids long. In DNA, the CDR3 is TGTGCCACCTCGATCAGGGGCGGGAACACTGAAGCTTTCTTT. As protein: CATSIRGGNTEAFF.

The chain recombines TRBV9 with TRBJ2-5; 7 nucleotides line up with TRBD2. The DNA end lines up better with TRBJ2-7; the J call may be wrong. Per germline, CDR1 SGDLS and CDR2 YYNGEE. This CDR3 comprises 16 residues. The CDR3 nucleotides are TGTGCCAGCAGCCCACACCCCCAGAGCGGGGCCTACGAGCAGTACTTC. As protein: CASSPHPQSGAYEQYF.

The chain has TRBV7-2 and TRBJ2-5, with 8 bases that match TRBD2. CDR1 and CDR2 (germline): SGHTA, FQGNSA. The CDR3 totals 15 residues. Trimming at V came to 5 bases and at J to 5 bases, leaving 10 bases not matched to a gene. The chain's CDR3 is CASSGRGGHRETQYF. DNA of the CDR3: TGTGCCAGCAGCGGACGGGGGGGGCATAGGGAGACCCAGTACTTC.